This record covers a single TCR beta chain. The antigen is undetermined. This sample is drawn from a study of Ad26.COV2.S vaccination and SARS-CoV-2 variants. Study-level information: Within the COV1001 Ad26.COV2.S trial arm, the donor was enrolled. Ad26.COV2.S shots went into the muscle once or twice, 56 days apart.

Notes on the study in general: People given the vaccine had a wider spike-specific TCR breadth than placebo recipients did.

As to treatment: roughly 19 received Ad26.COV2.S at low or high dose, single or two shots; 5 received placebo; per-sample allocation not given. Samples came from day 63 after the first vaccine or placebo injection. This Boston cohort included adults aged 18-55 years. Trimming at V came to 7 bases and at J to 4 bases, leaving 17 bases not matched to a gene. The germline V gene encodes CDR1 ENHRY and CDR2 SYGVKD. The CDR3 is 17 residues long. Here immunoSEQ multiplex PCR was the method, and the copy in TCRdb shows in-frame clones only, minus some. Among about 440,000 clones, 90% were seen once, and the ten largest hold roughly 3.9%.

The sequences come from peripheral blood, collected in a trial of Ad26.COV2.S vaccine versus placebo. V is TRBV10-3 and J is TRBJ1-2; 8 nucleotides align to TRBD1. The source is a person between 18 and 60 years old who received the Ad26.COV2.S COVID-19 vaccine or a placebo. CDR3 loop: CAITSTRTGKTTYGYTF. The CDR3 coding sequence is TGTGCCATCACCAGCACTCGGACAGGGAAGACCACCTATGGCTACACCTTC.